Reported below is one T cell receptor (beta chain). Its target is not known. The sample belongs to a study of cytomegalovirus exposure and HLA in healthy donors. Looking at the study overall: Within an early data release were 85 million or so unique TCRs drawn from HLA-typed donors. Findings and caveats of the study: A later analysis by the authors found several of the most significant clusters apparently linked to common viral pathogens. Some V segments, TRBV6-2 and TRBV6-3 among them, were indistinguishable and were therefore excluded.

Trimming took 4 bases from V and 1 from J, leaving 14 bases between them. The germline V gene has CDR1 SGHRS and CDR2 YFSETQ. The CDR3 loop spans 15 amino acids. PCR primers comprised 60 Vbeta and 13 Jbeta primers. Clones were read by immunoSEQ multiplex PCR, and TCRdb kept only the in-frame ones, dropping some. The repertoire holds about 160,000 clones, around 80% seen once, with more than 7% in the top ten. Sequencing input: PBMCs. The chain is built from TRBV5-1 and TRBJ1-2, with a tentative D call TRBD1 (5 bases). This TCR came from a male donor in good health and CMV-seropositive. The CDR3 reads CASSRGTTNNYGYTF. The DNA of the CDR3 is TGCGCCAGCAGCCGCGGGACGACTAATAACTATGGCTACACCTTC.